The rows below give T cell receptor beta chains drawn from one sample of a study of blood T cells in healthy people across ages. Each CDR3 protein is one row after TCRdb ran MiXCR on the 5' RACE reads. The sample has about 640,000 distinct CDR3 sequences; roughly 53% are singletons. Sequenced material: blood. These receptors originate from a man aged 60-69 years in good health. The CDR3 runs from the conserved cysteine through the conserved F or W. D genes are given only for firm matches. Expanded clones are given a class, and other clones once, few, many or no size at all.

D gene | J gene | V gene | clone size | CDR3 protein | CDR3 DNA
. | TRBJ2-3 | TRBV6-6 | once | CASSANGRLDTQYF | TGTGCCAGCAGTGCCAACGGCCGGTTAGATACGCAGTATTTT
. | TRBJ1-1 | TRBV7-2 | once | CASSSGPERPDTEAFF | TGTGCCAGCAGCTCCGGACCGGAACGACCGGACACTGAAGCTTTCTTT
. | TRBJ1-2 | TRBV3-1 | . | CASSQDTGAYGYTF | TGTGCCAGCAGCCAAGATACGGGGGCCTATGGCTACACCTTC
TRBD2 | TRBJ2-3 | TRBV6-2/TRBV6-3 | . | CASSYSTGGRGTQYF | TGTGCCAGCAGTTACTCAACGGGGGGACGGGGTACGCAGTATTTT
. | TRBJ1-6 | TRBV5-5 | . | CASTSNLGVNSPLHF | TGTGCCAGCACCTCCAACCTAGGGGTTAATTCACCCCTCCACTTT
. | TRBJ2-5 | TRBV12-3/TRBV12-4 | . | CASSPRWGSDETQYF | TGTGCCAGCAGTCCACGGTGGGGGTCGGACGAGACCCAGTACTTC
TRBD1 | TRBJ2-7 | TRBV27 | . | CASSAPPGQGMYEQYF | TGTGCCAGCAGTGCTCCTCCGGGACAGGGAATGTACGAGCAGTACTTC
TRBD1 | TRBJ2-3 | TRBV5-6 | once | CASSWTGIPPDTQYF | TGTGCCAGCAGCTGGACAGGGATTCCCCCAGATACGCAGTATTTT
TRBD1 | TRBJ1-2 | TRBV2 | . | CASSETGKEGYTF | TGTGCCAGCAGTGAGACAGGGAAAGAAGGCTACACCTTC
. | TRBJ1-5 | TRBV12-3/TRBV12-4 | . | CASSFRGQGNQPQHF | TGTGCCAGCAGTTTCCGGGGACAAGGCAATCAGCCCCAGCATTTT
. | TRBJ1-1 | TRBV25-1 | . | CASSEYQALNTEAFF | TGTGCCAGCAGTGAATACCAGGCCTTGAACACTGAAGCTTTCTTT
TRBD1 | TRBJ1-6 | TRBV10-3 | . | CAIRATGRDSPLHF | TGTGCCATCAGGGCGACAGGGAGGGATTCACCCCTCCACTTT
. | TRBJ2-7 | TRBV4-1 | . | CASSQATSHLGEQYF | TGCGCCAGCAGCCAAGCGACTTCGCACCTGGGCGAGCAGTACTTC
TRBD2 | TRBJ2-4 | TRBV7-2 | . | CASSPDGGGIQYF | TGTGCCAGCAGCCCGGACGGGGGGGGGATTCAGTACTTC
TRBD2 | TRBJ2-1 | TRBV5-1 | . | CASSLRAGGPPEQFF | TGCGCCAGCAGCTTGCGGGCGGGGGGCCCCCCTGAGCAGTTCTTC
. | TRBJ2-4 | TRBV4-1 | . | CASSQQGDKNIQYF | TGCGCCAGCAGCCAACAGGGAGATAAAAACATTCAGTACTTC
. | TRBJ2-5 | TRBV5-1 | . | CASSFRTKRETQYF | TGCGCCAGCAGCTTTAGAACAAAACGAGAGACCCAGTACTTC
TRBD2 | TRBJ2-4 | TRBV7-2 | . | CASRRGDQNIQYF | TGTGCCAGCAGACGGGGGGACCAAAACATTCAGTACTTC
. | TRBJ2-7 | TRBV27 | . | CASSDRAGQFYEQYF | TGTGCCAGCAGTGATCGCGCAGGTCAATTCTACGAGCAGTACTTC
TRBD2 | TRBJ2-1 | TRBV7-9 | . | CASSPSGDNEQFF | TGTGCCAGCAGTCCTAGCGGGGACAATGAGCAGTTCTTC
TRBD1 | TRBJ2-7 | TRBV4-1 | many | CASSQQGPWTGESYEQYF | TGCGCCAGCAGCCAACAAGGCCCATGGACAGGGGAGTCCTACGAGCAGTACTTC
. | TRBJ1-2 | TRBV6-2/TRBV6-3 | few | CASSFTNYGYTF | TGTGCCAGCAGTTTCACTAACTATGGCTACACCTTC
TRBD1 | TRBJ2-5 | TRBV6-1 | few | CASSPLGQGRIQETQYF | TGTGCCAGCAGTCCCCTGGGACAGGGGAGGATCCAAGAGACCCAGTACTTC
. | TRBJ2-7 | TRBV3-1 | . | CASSQQTGSDEQYF | TGTGCCAGCAGCCAACAGACCGGGTCCGACGAGCAGTACTTC
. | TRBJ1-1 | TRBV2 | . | CASTAVPKGVMNTEAFF | TGTGCCAGCACGGCGGTACCCAAAGGCGTTATGAACACTGAAGCTTTCTTT
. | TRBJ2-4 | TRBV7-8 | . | CASSRAGRENIQYF | TGTGCCAGCAGCCGGGCGGGCAGAGAGAACATTCAGTACTTC
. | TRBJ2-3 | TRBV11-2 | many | CASSLDGHVRVTDTQYF | TGTGCCAGCAGCTTAGATGGTCACGTGAGGGTGACAGATACGCAGTATTTT
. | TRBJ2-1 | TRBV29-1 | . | CSVERGLGAQFF | TGCAGCGTTGAAAGGGGTCTCGGGGCCCAGTTCTTC
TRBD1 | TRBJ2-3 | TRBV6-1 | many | CASSTRTGSTDTQYF | TGTGCCAGCAGTACGCGGACAGGGAGCACAGATACGCAGTATTTT
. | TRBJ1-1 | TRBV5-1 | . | CASSLAAGFTEAFF | TGCGCCAGCAGCTTGGCGGCAGGGTTCACTGAAGCTTTCTTT
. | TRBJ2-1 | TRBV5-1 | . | CASSLAGVEENNEQFF | TGCGCCAGCAGCTTGGCCGGGGTCGAGGAGAATAATGAGCAGTTCTTC
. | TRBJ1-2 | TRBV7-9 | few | CASSLGLETYGYTF | TGTGCCAGCAGCTTAGGTTTAGAGACCTATGGCTACACCTTC
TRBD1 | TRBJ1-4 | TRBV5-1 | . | CASRDGTDNEKLFF | TGCGCCAGCAGAGATGGGACAGACAATGAAAAACTGTTTTTT
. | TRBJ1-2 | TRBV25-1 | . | CASSAGTATYGYTF | TGTGCCAGCAGCGCCGGGACCGCTACCTATGGCTACACCTTC
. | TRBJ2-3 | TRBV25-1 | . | CASSEYLPGGLGTDTQYF | TGTGCCAGCAGTGAATATCTGCCCGGGGGGCTTGGCACAGATACGCAGTATTTT
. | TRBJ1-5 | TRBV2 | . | CASSFRENQPQHF | TGTGCCAGCAGTTTCCGAGAGAATCAGCCCCAGCATTTT
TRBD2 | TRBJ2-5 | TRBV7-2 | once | CASSYSGGAAETQYF | TGTGCCAGCAGCTACAGCGGGGGGGCCGCAGAGACCCAGTACTTC
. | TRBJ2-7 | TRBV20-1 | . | CSACPGTNYEQYF | TGCAGTGCTTGTCCCGGGACCAACTACGAGCAGTACTTC
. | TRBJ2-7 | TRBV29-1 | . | CSVGSAYEQYF | TGCAGCGTTGGGTCTGCCTACGAGCAGTACTTC
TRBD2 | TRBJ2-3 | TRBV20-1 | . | CSARGLAGVTDTQYF | TGCAGTGCTAGAGGCCTAGCGGGGGTCACAGATACGCAGTATTTT
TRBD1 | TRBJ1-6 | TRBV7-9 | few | CASSLAGQGAHSPLHF | TGTGCCAGCAGCTTAGCGGGACAGGGGGCACATTCACCCCTCCACTTT
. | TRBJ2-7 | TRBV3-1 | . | CASSKSGNYEQYF | TGTGCCAGCAGCAAAAGTGGGAATTACGAGCAGTACTTC
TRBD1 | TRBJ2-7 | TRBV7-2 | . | CASSFVQGSSYEQYF | TGTGCCAGCAGCTTCGTACAGGGGTCGTCCTACGAGCAGTACTTC
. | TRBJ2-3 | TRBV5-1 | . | CASSFSGPWGTDTQYF | TGCGCCAGCAGCTTTAGCGGACCCTGGGGAACAGATACGCAGTATTTT
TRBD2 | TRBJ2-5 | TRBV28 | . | CASSEGGASGDQETQYF | TGTGCCAGCAGCGAAGGTGGGGCTAGCGGGGACCAAGAGACCCAGTACTTC
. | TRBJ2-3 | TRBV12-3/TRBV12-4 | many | CASSFGVAGDTQYF | TGTGCCAGCAGTTTTGGAGTGGCAGGAGATACGCAGTATTTT
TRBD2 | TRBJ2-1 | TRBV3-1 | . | CASSQGLAGSREKFF | TGTGCCAGCAGCCAAGGACTAGCGGGGTCACGAGAGAAGTTCTTC
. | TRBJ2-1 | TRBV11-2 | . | CASSLGRQGMEQFF | TGTGCCAGCAGCTTAGGTAGGCAGGGAATGGAGCAGTTCTTC
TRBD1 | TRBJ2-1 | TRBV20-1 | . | CSADRGGANNEQFF | TGCAGTGCAGACAGGGGGGGGGCTAACAATGAGCAGTTCTTC
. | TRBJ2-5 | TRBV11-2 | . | CASSPVAVTQETQYF | TGTGCCAGCAGCCCCGTCGCGGTAACACAAGAGACCCAGTACTTC
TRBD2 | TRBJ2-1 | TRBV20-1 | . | CSAPLGGGADNEQFF | TGCAGTGCTCCGCTGGGCGGGGGGGCGGACAATGAGCAGTTCTTC
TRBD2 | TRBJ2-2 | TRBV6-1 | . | CASSENLSGGSYTGELFF | TGTGCCAGTAGCGAAAATTTGAGCGGGGGGTCGTACACCGGGGAGCTGTTTTTT